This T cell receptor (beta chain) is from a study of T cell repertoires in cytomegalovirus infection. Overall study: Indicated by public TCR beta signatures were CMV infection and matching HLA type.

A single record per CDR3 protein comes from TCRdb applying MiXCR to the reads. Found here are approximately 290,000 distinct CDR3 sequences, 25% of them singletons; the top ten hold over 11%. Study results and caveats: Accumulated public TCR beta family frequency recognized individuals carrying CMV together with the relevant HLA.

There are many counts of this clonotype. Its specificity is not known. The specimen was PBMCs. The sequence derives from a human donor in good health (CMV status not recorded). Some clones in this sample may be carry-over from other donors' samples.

The CDR3 protein is CASSQGQSNQPQHF. CDR3 sequence (DNA): TGTGCCAGCAGCCAAGGACAGAGCAATCAGCCCCAGCATTTT. The chain joins TRBV4-2 to TRBJ1-5; possibly TRBD1 for D (5 bases). The CDR3 consists of 14 residues. The ends were cut back, 1 base at V and 1 base at J, with 5 bases in the middle. Germline V gene sequence: CDR1 LGHNA, CDR2 YNFKEQ.